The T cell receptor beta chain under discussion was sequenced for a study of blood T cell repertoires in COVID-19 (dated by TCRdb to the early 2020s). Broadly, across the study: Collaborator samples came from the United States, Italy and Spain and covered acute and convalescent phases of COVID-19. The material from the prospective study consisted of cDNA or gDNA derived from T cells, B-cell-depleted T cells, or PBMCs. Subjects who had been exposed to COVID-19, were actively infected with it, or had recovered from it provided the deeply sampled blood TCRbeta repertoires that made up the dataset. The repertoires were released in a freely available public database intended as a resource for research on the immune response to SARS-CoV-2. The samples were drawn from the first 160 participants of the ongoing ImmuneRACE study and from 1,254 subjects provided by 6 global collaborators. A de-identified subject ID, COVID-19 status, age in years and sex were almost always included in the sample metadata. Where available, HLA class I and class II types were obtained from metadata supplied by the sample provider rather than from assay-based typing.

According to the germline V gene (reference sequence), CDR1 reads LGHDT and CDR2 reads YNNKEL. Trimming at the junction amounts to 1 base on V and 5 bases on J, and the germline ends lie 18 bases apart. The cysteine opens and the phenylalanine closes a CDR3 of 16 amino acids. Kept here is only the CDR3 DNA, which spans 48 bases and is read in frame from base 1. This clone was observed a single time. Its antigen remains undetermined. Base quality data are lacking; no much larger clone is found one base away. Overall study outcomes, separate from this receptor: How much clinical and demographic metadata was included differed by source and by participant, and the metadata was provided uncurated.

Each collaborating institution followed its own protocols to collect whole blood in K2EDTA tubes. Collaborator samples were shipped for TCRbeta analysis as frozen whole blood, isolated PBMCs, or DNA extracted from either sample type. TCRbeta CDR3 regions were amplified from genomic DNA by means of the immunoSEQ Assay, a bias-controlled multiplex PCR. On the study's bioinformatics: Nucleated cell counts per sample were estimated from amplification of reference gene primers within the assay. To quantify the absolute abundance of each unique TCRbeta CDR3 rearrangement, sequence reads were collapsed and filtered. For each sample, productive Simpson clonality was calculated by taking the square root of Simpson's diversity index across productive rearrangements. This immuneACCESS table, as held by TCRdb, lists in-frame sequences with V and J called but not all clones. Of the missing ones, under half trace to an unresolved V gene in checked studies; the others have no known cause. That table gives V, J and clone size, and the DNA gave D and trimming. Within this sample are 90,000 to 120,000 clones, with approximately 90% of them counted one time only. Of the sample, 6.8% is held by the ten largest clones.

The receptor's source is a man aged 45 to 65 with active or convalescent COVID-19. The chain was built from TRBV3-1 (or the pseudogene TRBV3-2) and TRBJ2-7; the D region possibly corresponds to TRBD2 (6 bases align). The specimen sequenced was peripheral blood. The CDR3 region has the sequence CASSQVKRETPDEQYF. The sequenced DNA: TGTGCCAGCAGCCAAGTCAAACGGGAGACGCCCGACGAGCAGTACTTC.